This record covers a single T cell receptor (beta chain). The antigen it recognizes is unknown. No clone much larger than this one lies a single base away; base qualities are absent. The roughly 39 donors, aged roughly 6 to 100 years, were systemically healthy Caucasian individuals from Russia. Each donor gave ten milliliters of peripheral blood, collected into EDTA-treated Vacutainer tubes. Ficoll-Paque density-gradient centrifugation was used to isolate PBMCs, with at least 7 million per sample. Trizol reagent was used to extract total RNA from PBMCs, with at least 5 micrograms per sample. The percentages of naive CD45RAhigh/CD27high T cells were determined by flow cytometry on a PBMC aliquot from every donor. This record comes from a study of blood T cells in healthy people across ages (dated by TCRdb to between 2014 and 2016). In terms of the full investigation: In model experiments, template switching captured about one uniquely barcoded TCR beta cDNA molecule for every two T cells. To avoid experimental bias, donors of different ages were randomly spread across the sequencing lanes. Donors were grouped into four age groups: young (average roughly 17 years), middle-aged (39), aged (about 60) and long-lived (around 82). For two donors (one aged 18 to 29 and one aged 80 or older), the study analyzed two additional independent replicas of 1 million unique cDNA reads from the same blood draw. To track age-related changes in TCR beta repertoire diversity, the study relied on deep sequencing normalized with unique cDNA molecular identifiers.

Beyond this particular receptor, the publication reports: Bulk unsorted PBMC profiling prevented conclusive comparison of naive and antigen-experienced compartments. As age increased, observed TCR beta diversity per million T cells dropped in a roughly linear way, and a significant reduction was already evident by age roughly 36. Because donor CMV infection status was unknown, age-related changes in expanded clonotypes were potentially confounded. Compared with the aged group, the long-lived group had more naive CD4+ T cells, fewer expanded clones and increased TCR diversity, suggesting age selection. Estimates of total diversity based on one million sequenced T cells were regarded as lower bounds and as underestimates. Observed TCR beta diversity correlated strongly with the percentage of naive T cells measured by flow cytometry.

Trimming takes 0 bases off V and 7 bases off J; junction bases not matched to a gene: 11. As encoded in the germline V gene, CDR1 is SQVTM while CDR2 is ANQGSEA. Including cysteine and phenylalanine, the CDR3 has 15 amino acids. CDR3 DNA only is kept here, 45 bases in frame from base 1. Libraries were prepared through 5' RACE. The second PCR ran for roughly 7 to 12 cycles and used a J-beta primer mix along with a sample-barcoded 5' primer. A template-switch 5' adaptor carrying 12 random nucleotides introduced a unique molecular identifier onto each TCR beta cDNA molecule. Each sample yielded at least 3 million CDR3-containing paired-end reads. First-strand cDNA synthesis was performed from all RNA using the Mint cDNA synthesis kit, with priming by a TRBC-specific oligonucleotide. After uracil-DNA glycosylase treatment, a first 18-cycle PCR used universal primers M1SS and BC2_uni_R on all cDNA. In the authors' own workflow: Each sample was normalized by randomly selecting 1 million high-quality reads, each carrying a distinct molecular identifier. Instead of being binned into consensus sequences, reads that shared molecular identifiers were thrown out. MiTCR, run with a Q25 quality threshold and the strictest error-elimination algorithm, handled CDR3 identification, clonotype clustering and error correction. A nonparametric unseen species model with Euler transformation was used to estimate a lower bound on total TCR beta diversity. TCRdb reanalyzed the raw reads on its own, using fastp at Q25 for trimming and MiXCR for clone calling, and kept in-frame beta chains. Here each entry gathers all rows of one CDR3 protein and keeps the most common genes and DNA. TCRdb, not the original authors, processed these V and J calls. This sample is represented by fewer than 2 million distinct CDR3 sequences; roughly two fifths of them were singletons. The biggest ten clones account for 23% of the sample.

Sequenced sample: blood. The source of this sequence is a human donor in good health. Recombination joined TRBV29-1 with TRBJ2-7, and TRBD2 matches 8 of the central bases. This receptor carries the CDR3 CSVEERGVLYEEQYF. The nucleotides read TGCAGCGTTGAAGAGCGGGGGGTACTCTACGAGGAGCAGTACTTC.